This T cell receptor beta chain emerged from a study of blood T cell repertoires in COVID-19. Method: immunoSEQ multiplex PCR; TCRdb's copy keeps in-frame clones and lacks some. Of 40,000 to 50,000 clones listed, about 82% are singletons. The origin of this receptor is an older woman with acute or convalescent COVID-19. Sequenced sample: peripheral blood.

The CDR3 region is CASSFQGNTEAFF. The CDR3 nucleotides are TGTGCCAGCAGCTTTCAGGGGAACACTGAAGCTTTCTTT. The chain couples TRBV7-8 to TRBJ1-1; tentatively, D is TRBD1 (5 bases). The CDR3 runs to 13 residues. CDR1 SGHVS and CDR2 FQNEAQ come from the germline V gene. V lost 3 bases to trimming and J lost 1 base, with 6 bases between them. Together with reference TRBV7-8 and TRBJ1-1, the CDR3 gives the full variable domain: GAGVSQSPRYKVAKRGQDVALRCDPISGHVSLFWYQQALGQGPEFLTYFQNEAQLDKSGLPSDRFFAERPEGSVSTLKIQRTQQEDSAVYLCASSFQGNTEAFFGQGTRLTVV.